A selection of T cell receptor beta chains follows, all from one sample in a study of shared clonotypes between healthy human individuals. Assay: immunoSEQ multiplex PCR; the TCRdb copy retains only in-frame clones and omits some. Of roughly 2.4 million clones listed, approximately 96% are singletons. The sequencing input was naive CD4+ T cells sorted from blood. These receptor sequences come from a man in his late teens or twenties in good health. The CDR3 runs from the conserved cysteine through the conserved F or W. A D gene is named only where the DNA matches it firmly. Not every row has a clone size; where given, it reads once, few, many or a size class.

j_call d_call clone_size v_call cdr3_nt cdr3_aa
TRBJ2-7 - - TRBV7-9 TGTGCCAGCAGTTATTCAGGCGACGAGCAGTACTTC CASSYSGDEQYF
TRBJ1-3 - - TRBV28 TGTGCCAGCAGTTTAGGCCAGGCAGGCTCGTACACCATATATTTT CASSLGQAGSYTIYF
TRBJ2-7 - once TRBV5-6 TGTGCCAGCAGCTTGGCTGGGGACCGATACGATTCTGGCGAGCAGTACTTC CASSLAGDRYDSGEQYF
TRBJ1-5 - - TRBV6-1 TGTGCCAGCAGTGAACTTAATCAGCCCCAGCATTTT CASSELNQPQHF
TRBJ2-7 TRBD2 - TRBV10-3 TGTGCCACCCGGGGGGGCCAGAGCTCCTACGAGCAGTACTTC CATRGGQSSYEQYF
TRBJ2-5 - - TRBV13 TGTGCCAGCAGCTTAGGACAAAGACAAGAGACCCAGTACTTC CASSLGQRQETQYF
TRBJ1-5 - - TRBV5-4 TGTGCCAGCAGCTTACAGGGCTCTAGCAATCAGCCCCAGCATTTT CASSLQGSSNQPQHF
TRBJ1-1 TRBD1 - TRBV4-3 TGCGCCAGCAGCCAAATGGGACAGGGCCGGTTTGAAGCTTTCTTT CASSQMGQGRFEAFF
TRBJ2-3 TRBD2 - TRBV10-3 TGTGCCATCAGTGCGACTCCTAGCGGGAACACAGATACGCAGTATTTT CAISATPSGNTDTQYF
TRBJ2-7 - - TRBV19 TGTGCCAGTACCTGGCGACTAGAGGGGTCCTACGAGCAGTACTTC CASTWRLEGSYEQYF
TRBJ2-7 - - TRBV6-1 TGTGCCAGCAGTGATGGGACCCGCCTTTACGAGCAGTACTTC CASSDGTRLYEQYF
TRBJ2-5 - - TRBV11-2 TGTGCCAGCAGCTTAGTTACCGGGACCTACCAAGAGACCCAGTACTTC CASSLVTGTYQETQYF
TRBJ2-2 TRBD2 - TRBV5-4 TGTGCCAGCATAGCGGGGAGGAACACCGGGGAGCTGTTTTTT CASIAGRNTGELFF
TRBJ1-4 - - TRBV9 TGTGCCAGCAGCGTAGCTCAGGGACTCCTTAATGAAAAACTGTTTTTT CASSVAQGLLNEKLFF
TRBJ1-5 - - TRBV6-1 TGTGCCAGCAGGGTCATTTCTAGTAGCAATCAGCCCCAGCATTTT CASRVISSSNQPQHF
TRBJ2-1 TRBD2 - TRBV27 TGTGCCAGCAGTTCATCTAGCGGGGGGTTAAATGAGCAGTTCTTC CASSSSSGGLNEQFF
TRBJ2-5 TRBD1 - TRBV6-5 TGTGCCAGCAGTTACGGGACAGGGAGAGAGACCCAGTACTTC CASSYGTGRETQYF
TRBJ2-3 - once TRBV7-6 TGTGCCAGCAGCTTAGGGAGCGGCACAGATACGCAGTATTTT CASSLGSGTDTQYF
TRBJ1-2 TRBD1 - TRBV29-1 TGCAGCGTTGTAGTACAGGGGTTTCAGGATAGCTACACCTTC CSVVVQGFQDSYTF
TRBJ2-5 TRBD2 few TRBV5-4 TGTTCCGGGAGCGGGAGCCGGAGTGAGACCCAGTACTTC CSGSGSRSETQYF
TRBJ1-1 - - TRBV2 TGTGCCAGCAGCACGAGAATGGTGTTGGACACTGAAGCTTTCTTT CASSTRMVLDTEAFF
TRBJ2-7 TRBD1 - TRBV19 TGTGCCAGTAGGAGGGACAGGTCCTACGAGCAGTACTTC CASRRDRSYEQYF